The clone carrying this TCR beta chain was seen a handful of times. Its antigen is not identified. These data originate in a study of beta chain features in type 1 diabetes. Study conclusions and caveats: Among all four CD4+ subsets, Type 1 diabetes patients had TCRB CDR3s that were moderately but significantly shorter.

CDR3 length equals 16 residues. The germline V gene encodes CDR1 SGHNT and CDR2 YYREEE (reference sequence). With 0 bases removed from V and 8 bases from J, the gap between germline ends came to 15 bases. The investigators reverse transcribed all of the isolated RNA, so they sequenced expressed TCRB transcripts. Assay used: immunoSEQ multiplex PCR; TCRdb lists only in-frame clones, some missing. This repertoire shows about 260,000 clones, approximately 24% found once; its top ten account for around 0.013%. This clonotype originated in a woman in her thirties with type 1 diabetes. The chain has TRBV5-4 and TRBJ2-6; TRBD1 is a possible D gene (5 bases). Sequencing used naive CD4+ T cells from blood. The CDR3: CASSLANSLGPNVLTF. CDR3 nucleotides: TGTGCCAGCAGCTTGGCTAACTCTCTGGGGCCCAACGTCCTGACTTTC.